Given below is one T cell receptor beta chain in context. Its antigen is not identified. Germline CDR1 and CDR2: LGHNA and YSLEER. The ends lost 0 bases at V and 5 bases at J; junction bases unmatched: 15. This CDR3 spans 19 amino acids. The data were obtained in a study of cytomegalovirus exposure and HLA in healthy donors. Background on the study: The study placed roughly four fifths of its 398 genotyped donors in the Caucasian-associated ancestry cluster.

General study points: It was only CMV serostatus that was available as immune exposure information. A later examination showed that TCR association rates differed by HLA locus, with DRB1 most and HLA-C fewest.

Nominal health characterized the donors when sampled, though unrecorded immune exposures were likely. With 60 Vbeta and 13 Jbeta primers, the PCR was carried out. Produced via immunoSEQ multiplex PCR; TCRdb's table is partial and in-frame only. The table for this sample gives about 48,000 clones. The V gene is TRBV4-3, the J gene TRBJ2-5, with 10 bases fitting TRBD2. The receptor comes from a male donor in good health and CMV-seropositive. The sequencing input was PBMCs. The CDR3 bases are TGCGCCAGCAGCCAAGATTACCAGCGGGGGGGCGGCCGTCGGGAGACCCAGTACTTC. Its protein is CASSQDYQRGGGRRETQYF.